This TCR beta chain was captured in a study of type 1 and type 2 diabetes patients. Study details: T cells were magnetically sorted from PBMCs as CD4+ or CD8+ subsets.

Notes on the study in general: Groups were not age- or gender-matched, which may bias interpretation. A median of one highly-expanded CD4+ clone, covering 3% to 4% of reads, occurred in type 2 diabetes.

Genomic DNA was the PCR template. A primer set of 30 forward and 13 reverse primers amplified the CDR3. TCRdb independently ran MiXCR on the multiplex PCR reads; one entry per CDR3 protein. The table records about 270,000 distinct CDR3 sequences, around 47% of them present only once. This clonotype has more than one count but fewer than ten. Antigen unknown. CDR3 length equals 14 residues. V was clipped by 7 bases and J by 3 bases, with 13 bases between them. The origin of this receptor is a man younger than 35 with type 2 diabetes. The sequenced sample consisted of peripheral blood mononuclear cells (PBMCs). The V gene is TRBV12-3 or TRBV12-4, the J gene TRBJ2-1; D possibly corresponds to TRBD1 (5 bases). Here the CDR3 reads CASTFVQDYNEQFF. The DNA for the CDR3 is TGTGCCAGCACTTTCGTACAGGACTACAATGAGCAGTTCTTC.